Listed below are T cell receptor beta chains from one sample, sequenced in a study of shared clonotypes between healthy human individuals. TCRdb keeps only in-frame clones here, not all; method: immunoSEQ multiplex PCR. The data contain around 700,000 clones, roughly 70% of them singletons. Sample: memory CD4+ T cells sorted from blood. These receptors originate from a woman under 40 in good health. The CDR3 runs from the conserved cysteine through the conserved F or W. Fields, in order: J gene, clone size, CDR3 length, V gene, CDR3 protein. Clone size is not always given. Where it is, it says once, few, many or a class for expanded clones.

>TRBJ2-3|many|14|TRBV29-1
CSVGVTFATDTQYF
>TRBJ1-1|-|13|TRBV28
CASSSQGRTEAFF
>TRBJ2-1|-|14|TRBV19
CASSLAETYNEQFF
>TRBJ2-1|-|14|TRBV6-6
CASSYSTGRNEQFF
>TRBJ1-4|once|14|TRBV4-2
CASTRVQGGEKLFF
>TRBJ1-2|-|15|TRBV2
CASGQSGSSNYGYTF
>TRBJ2-2|-|14|TRBV7-3
CASSLASGAGELFF
>TRBJ2-2|few|13|TRBV5-6
CASSSRATGELFF
>TRBJ2-1|-|15|TRBV2
CASSIRDRGPNEQFF
>TRBJ1-1|-|14|TRBV13
CASSRVGTNTEAFF
>TRBJ1-2|-|12|TRBV10-3
CAILSEGGGYTF
>TRBJ2-3|-|15|TRBV10-1
CASTPDGASTDTQYF
>TRBJ2-1|once|13|TRBV7-9
CASSLDSYNEQFF
>TRBJ2-7|-|15|TRBV2
CASSDPSGVAGEQYF
>TRBJ2-1|few|13|TRBV5-1
CASSRDLGSEQFF
>TRBJ2-7|-|16|TRBV4-1
CASSQARGQGDYEQYF
>TRBJ2-7|-|15|TRBV7-3
CASSKTSGFGYEQYF
>TRBJ1-1|-|12|TRBV29-1
CSVRSKGVEAFF
>TRBJ1-3|-|16|TRBV7-9
CASRSNPGVGGNTIYF
>TRBJ1-4|-|14|TRBV28
CASSNPGGDEKLFF
>TRBJ1-2|-|12|TRBV6-5
CASSLGQHGYTF
>TRBJ2-7|-|15|TRBV28
CASRPTGTNSYEQYF
>TRBJ1-2|-|12|TRBV28
CASSLKNYGYTF
>TRBJ2-1|once|14|TRBV30
CAWRKKSSYNEQFF
>TRBJ1-3|-|16|TRBV5-1
CASSTTSRQGGNTIYF
>TRBJ2-7|-|14|TRBV6-5
CASRRDFSSYEQYF
>TRBJ2-1|-|14|TRBV19
CASSPGQGYNEQFF
>TRBJ1-5|-|13|TRBV30
CAWSVQGNQPQHF
>TRBJ2-7|-|11|TRBV28
CASSFFYEQYF
>TRBJ1-5|-|15|TRBV10-3
CAISESRGSNQPQHF
>TRBJ2-2|-|14|TRBV6-5
CASRSRQHTGELFF
>TRBJ2-3|-|14|TRBV19
CASSIQGGLDTQYF
>TRBJ2-6|-|14|TRBV5-6
CASSTLSGANVLTF
>TRBJ1-5|-|14|TRBV28
CASSFVTRDQPQHF
>TRBJ1-1|few|13|TRBV7-3
CASSLMVDGVAFF
>TRBJ2-7|-|15|TRBV4-1
CASSPLQVTPDEQYF
>TRBJ2-3|once|15|TRBV7-2
CASSLAVGAANTQYF
>TRBJ2-7|-|13|TRBV11-1
CASSLTGTYEQYF
>TRBJ1-4|-|16|TRBV14
CASSRPATGFNEKLFF
>TRBJ2-7|-|11|TRBV25-1
CASSEQREQYF
>TRBJ2-7|-|12|TRBV28
CASSLGGIGQYF
>TRBJ2-5|-|13|TRBV5-6
CASMIQGSETQYF
>TRBJ2-5|-|12|TRBV29-1
CSATTGVETQYF
>TRBJ1-2|-|12|TRBV28
CASSWQNYGYTF
>TRBJ1-1|-|14|TRBV6-5
CASSRLGRNTEAFF
>TRBJ1-6|-|16|TRBV7-2
CASSFQAVSYNSPLHF
>TRBJ2-7|-|11|TRBV10-1
CADRGPYEQYF
>TRBJ1-1|-|18|TRBV5-4
CASSLWNRRGPSGTEAFF
>TRBJ2-2|-|16|TRBV4-2
CASSPRGPANTGELFF
>TRBJ2-5|-|16|TRBV7-2
CASSLGYSGAQETQYF
>TRBJ2-3|-|16|TRBV27
CASSPGTSGRRVAQYF
>TRBJ1-5|-|15|TRBV6-5
CASSYDGVGDQPQHF
>TRBJ2-7|-|15|TRBV6-5
CASRVGLAGTYEQYF
>TRBJ2-3|-|13|TRBV23-1
CASSQSTEDTQYF
>TRBJ2-7|-|16|TRBV18
CASSPPIAGGTYEQYF